This T cell receptor beta chain was sequenced for a study of T cell responses to AZD1222 COVID-19 vaccine. Clones were sequenced by immunoSEQ multiplex PCR, and TCRdb holds only the in-frame ones, with some missing. The sample gives 80,000 to 100,000 clones, roughly 90% of which show up once; 13% is in the top ten. Germline-derived CDR1 and CDR2 are SGDLS and YYNGEE. This CDR3 contains 19 residues. Germline trimming cut 1 base from V and 6 bases from J; bases unmatched to any gene: 13. This specimen consisted of peripheral blood, obtained on day 0 of AZD1222 vaccination. The TCR comes from an adult in good health. The chain links TRBV9 to TRBJ2-1; 13 bases fit TRBD2. The CDR3 here is CASSVTPGGTSGDPNEQFF. As DNA, the CDR3 is TGTGCCAGCAGCGTAACCCCCGGGGGGACTAGCGGGGACCCCAATGAGCAGTTCTTC.